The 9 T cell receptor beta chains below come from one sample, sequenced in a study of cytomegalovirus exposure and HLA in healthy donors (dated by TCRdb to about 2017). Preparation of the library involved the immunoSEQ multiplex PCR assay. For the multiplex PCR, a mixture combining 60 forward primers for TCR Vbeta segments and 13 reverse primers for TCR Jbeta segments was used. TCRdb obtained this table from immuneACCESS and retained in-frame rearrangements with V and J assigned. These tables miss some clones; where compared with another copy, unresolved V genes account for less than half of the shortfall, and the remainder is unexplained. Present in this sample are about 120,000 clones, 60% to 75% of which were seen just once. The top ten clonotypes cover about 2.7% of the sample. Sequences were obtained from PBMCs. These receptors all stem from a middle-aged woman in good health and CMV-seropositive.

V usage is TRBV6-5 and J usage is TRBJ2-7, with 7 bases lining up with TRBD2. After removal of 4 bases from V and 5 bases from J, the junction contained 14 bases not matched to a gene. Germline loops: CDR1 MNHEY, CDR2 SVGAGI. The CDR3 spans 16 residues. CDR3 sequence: CASSSAGVLGSHEQYF. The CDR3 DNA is TGTGCCAGCAGTTCCGCGGGGGTCCTTGGTAGCCACGAGCAGTACTTC.

Here the CDR3 reads CASSPEQGWEQFF. The CDR3 DNA sequence: TGTGCCAGTAGTCCGGAACAGGGATGGGAGCAGTTCTTC. The genes are TRBV19 and TRBJ2-1; maybe TRBD1 (6 bases). CDR3 length equals 13 residues. V lost 5 bases and J lost 10, with 15 bases in between. Per the germline V gene, CDR1 is LNHDA and CDR2 is SQIVND (reference sequence).

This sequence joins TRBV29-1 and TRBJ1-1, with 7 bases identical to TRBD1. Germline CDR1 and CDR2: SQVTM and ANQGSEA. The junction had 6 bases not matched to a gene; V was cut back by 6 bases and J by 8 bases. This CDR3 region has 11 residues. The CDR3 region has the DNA TGCAGCGTGGAGAGGGGACAGGAAGCTTTCTTT. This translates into CSVERGQEAFF. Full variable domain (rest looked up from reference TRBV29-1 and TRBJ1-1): SAVISQKPSRDICQRGTSLTIQCQVDSQVTMMFWYRQQPGQSLTLIATANQGSEATYESGFVIDKFPISRPNLTFSTLTVSNMSPEDSSIYLCSVERGQEAFFGQGTRLTVV.

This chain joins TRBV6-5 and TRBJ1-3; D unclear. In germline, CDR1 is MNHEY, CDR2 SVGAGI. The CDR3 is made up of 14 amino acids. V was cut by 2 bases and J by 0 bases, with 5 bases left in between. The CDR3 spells CASSYESSGNTIYF. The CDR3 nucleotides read TGTGCCAGCAGTTACGAGAGCTCTGGAAACACCATATATTTT.

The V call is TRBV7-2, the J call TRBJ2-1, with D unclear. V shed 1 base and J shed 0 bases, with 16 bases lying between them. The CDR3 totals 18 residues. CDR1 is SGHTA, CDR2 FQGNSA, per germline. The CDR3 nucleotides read TGTGCCAGCAGCTTAGGTGCCAGCGCCGTTAGCTCCTACAATGAGCAGTTCTTC. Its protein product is CASSLGASAVSSYNEQFF.

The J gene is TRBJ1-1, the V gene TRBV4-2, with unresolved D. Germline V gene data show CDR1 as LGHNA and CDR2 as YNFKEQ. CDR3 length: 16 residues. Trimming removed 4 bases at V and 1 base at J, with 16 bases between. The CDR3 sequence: CASSRNDGSRNTEAFF. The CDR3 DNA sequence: TGTGCCAGCAGCCGGAACGACGGGTCAAGGAACACTGAAGCTTTCTTT.

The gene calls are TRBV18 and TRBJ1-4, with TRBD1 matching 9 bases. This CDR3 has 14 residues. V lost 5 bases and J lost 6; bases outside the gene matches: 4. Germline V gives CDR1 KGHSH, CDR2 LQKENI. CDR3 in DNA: TGTGCCAGCTCAATCCGGGACAGGGATGAAAAACTGTTTTTT. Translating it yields CASSIRDRDEKLFF.

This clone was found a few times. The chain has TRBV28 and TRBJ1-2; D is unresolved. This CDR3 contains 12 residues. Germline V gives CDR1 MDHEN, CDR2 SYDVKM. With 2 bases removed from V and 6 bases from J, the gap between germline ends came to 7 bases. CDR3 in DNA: TGTGCCAGCAGTTTAGTTATCGATGGCTACACCTTC. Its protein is CASSLVIDGYTF.

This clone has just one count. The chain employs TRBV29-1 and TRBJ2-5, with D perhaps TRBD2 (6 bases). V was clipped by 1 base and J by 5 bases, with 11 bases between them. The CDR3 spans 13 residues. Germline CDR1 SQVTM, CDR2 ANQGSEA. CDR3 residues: CSVEAFAGETQYF. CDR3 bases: TGCAGCGTTGAAGCCTTCGCGGGGGAGACCCAGTACTTC.